The 21 T cell receptor beta chains listed next were all sequenced from one sample in a study of T cells expressing NK-cell markers. TCRdb reworked the 5' RACE reads into one entry per CDR3 protein, no DNA. Across about 390,000 distinct CDR3 sequences, the top ten clones capture roughly 10% of the sample. Sequencing was carried out using blood T cells: a sorted CD56 or NKG2C T cell subset, CD4+ or CD8+ T cells, or bulk PBMC T cells (not recorded which). The receptors here all came from a woman in her forties or fifties in good health.

The chain recombines TRBV7-8 with TRBJ2-1; TCRdb picks TRBD2, but there is no DNA to check that call. CDR1 is SGHVS, CDR2 FQNEAQ, per germline. The CDR3 spans 16 residues. Here the CDR3 reads CASSPRTSRVNNEQFF.

The V and J genes are TRBV4-1 and TRBJ2-7. Per the germline V gene, CDR1 is MGHRA and CDR2 is YSYEKL. CDR3 length: 14 amino acids. The CDR3 protein is CASSLGPGSYEQYF.

The chain employs TRBV7-2 and TRBJ2-3; TCRdb's D call of TRBD1 is untestable without DNA. The CDR3 length is 16 residues. CDR1 and CDR2 (germline): SGHTA, FQGNSA. The CDR3 loop is CASSLSTSGGADTQYF.

This rearrangement joins TRBV7-7 to TRBJ2-1; TCRdb calls TRBD1, which cannot be checked without DNA. Per germline, CDR1 SSHAT and CDR2 FNYEAQ (reference sequence). The CDR3 has 14 amino acids. CDR3 sequence: CASSPGPPSTEQFF.

The chain employs TRBV6-5 and TRBJ2-3; the TCRdb D gene call, TRBD2, has no DNA to confirm it. Germline CDR1 MNHEY, CDR2 SVGAGI. The CDR3 spans 15 residues. This chain's CDR3 is CASTQRGFGADTQYF.

The rearrangement uses TRBV12-3 or TRBV12-4 and TRBJ2-1; TCRdb proposes TRBD2, but this gene call is untestable without DNA. The CDR3 length is 14 residues. The CDR3 sequence is CACDMGLPPNEQFF.

CDR3 protein: CSATGTANEKLFF. This chain connects TRBV20-1 to TRBJ1-4; without DNA, the TCRdb call of TRBD1 cannot be checked. Germline CDR1 and CDR2: DFQATT and SNEGSKA (reference sequence). This CDR3 is 13 amino acids long.

The genes are TRBV11-3 and TRBJ2-1; with no DNA, the TCRdb D assignment of TRBD2 cannot be verified. This CDR3 comprises 16 residues. Germline-derived CDR1 and CDR2 are SGHNT and YENEEA. CDR3 loop: CASSLEVAGGGNEQFF.

V and J are TRBV10-2 and TRBJ2-5; TCRdb names TRBD1, which stays unverified in the absence of DNA. Germline V gives CDR1 WSHSY, CDR2 SAAADI. This CDR3 has 12 residues. CDR3 amino acids: CATRTVDETQYF.

V and J are TRBV9 and TRBJ2-7; TCRdb names TRBD1, which stays unverified in the absence of DNA. The germline V gene has CDR1 SGDLS and CDR2 YYNGEE. CDR3 length equals 14 residues. CDR3: CASSGGTNSYEQYF.

The chain carries TRBV12-3 or TRBV12-4 and TRBJ2-6; TCRdb's D call of TRBD1 is untestable without DNA. The CDR3 consists of 17 residues. The CDR3 spells CASSTGRESSGANVLTF.

The J gene is TRBJ2-5, the V gene TRBV5-6; absent DNA, TCRdb's TRBD1 call cannot be checked. This CDR3 comprises 14 residues. Per the germline V gene, CDR1 is SGHDT and CDR2 is YYEEEE. This CDR3 is CASSLLTGAETQYF.

This rearrangement joins TRBV20-1 to TRBJ2-1; with no DNA, the TCRdb D assignment of TRBD1 cannot be verified. This CDR3 is built from 15 residues. Germline assignment: CDR1 DFQATT and CDR2 SNEGSKA (reference sequence). The CDR3 region is CSAGRDRGIGNEQFF.

This chain connects TRBV24-1 to TRBJ1-1; TCRdb returns TRBD1, unconfirmable since there is no DNA. Germline CDR1 reads KGHDR; CDR2 reads SFDVKD. This CDR3 has 17 residues. This chain's CDR3 is CATSDSGTERVNTEAFF.

The chain links TRBV12-5 to TRBJ1-5; TCRdb selects TRBD1, and the lack of DNA leaves this call unchecked. CDR1 is LGHNT, CDR2 FRNRAP, per germline. The CDR3 is 15 amino acids. This chain's CDR3 is CASGTGTGATQPQHF.

CDR3 sequence reads: CSASSGRNNGELFF. V usage is TRBV20-1 and J usage is TRBJ2-2; TCRdb names TRBD2, which stays unverified in the absence of DNA. The length of the CDR3 is 14 residues. Germline assignment: CDR1 DFQATT and CDR2 SNEGSKA (reference sequence).

The V gene is TRBV29-1, the J gene TRBJ2-1; TCRdb names TRBD1, which stays unverified in the absence of DNA. Germline V gives CDR1 SQVTM, CDR2 ANQGSEA. This CDR3 is 11 amino acids long. The CDR3 spells CSADRGYEQFF.

This sequence joins TRBV6-5 and TRBJ1-4; TCRdb's D call, TRBD1, is unchecked because there is no DNA. Germline V gene sequence: CDR1 MNHEY, CDR2 SVGAGI. The CDR3 extends over 15 amino acids. The CDR3 region is CASSPSGGTNEKLFF.

The rearrangement links TRBV20-1 to TRBJ1-1; TCRdb's assignment of TRBD1 cannot be checked, as there is no DNA. The germline V gene encodes CDR1 DFQATT and CDR2 SNEGSKA (reference sequence). The CDR3 totals 16 residues. The CDR3 sequence: CSARVLGAPGDTEAFF.

The chain links TRBV12-3 or TRBV12-4 to TRBJ2-6; the TRBD1 assignment by TCRdb is unverifiable without DNA. The CDR3 is 18 amino acids. CDR3 residues: CASRLGKVTAPGANVLTF.

V and J are TRBV20-1 and TRBJ2-1; TCRdb's assignment of TRBD2 cannot be checked, as there is no DNA. From germline, CDR1 is DFQATT and CDR2 SNEGSKA (reference sequence). This CDR3 is built from 16 residues. This CDR3 is CSAPGLASSPYNEQFF.